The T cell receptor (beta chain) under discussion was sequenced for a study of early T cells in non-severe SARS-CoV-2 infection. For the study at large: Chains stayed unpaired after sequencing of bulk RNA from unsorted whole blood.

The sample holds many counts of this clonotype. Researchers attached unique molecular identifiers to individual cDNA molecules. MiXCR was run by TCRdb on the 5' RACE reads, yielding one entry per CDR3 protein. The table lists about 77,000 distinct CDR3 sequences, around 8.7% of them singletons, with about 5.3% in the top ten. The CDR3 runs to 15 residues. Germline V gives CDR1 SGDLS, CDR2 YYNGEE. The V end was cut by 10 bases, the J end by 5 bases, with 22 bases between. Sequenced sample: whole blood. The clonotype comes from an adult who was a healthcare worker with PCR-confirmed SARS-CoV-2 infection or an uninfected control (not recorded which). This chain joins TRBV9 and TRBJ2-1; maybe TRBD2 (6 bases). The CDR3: CAGLAEPPKDNEQFF. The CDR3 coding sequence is TGTGCCGGATTAGCGGAACCTCCTAAGGACAATGAGCAGTTCTTC.